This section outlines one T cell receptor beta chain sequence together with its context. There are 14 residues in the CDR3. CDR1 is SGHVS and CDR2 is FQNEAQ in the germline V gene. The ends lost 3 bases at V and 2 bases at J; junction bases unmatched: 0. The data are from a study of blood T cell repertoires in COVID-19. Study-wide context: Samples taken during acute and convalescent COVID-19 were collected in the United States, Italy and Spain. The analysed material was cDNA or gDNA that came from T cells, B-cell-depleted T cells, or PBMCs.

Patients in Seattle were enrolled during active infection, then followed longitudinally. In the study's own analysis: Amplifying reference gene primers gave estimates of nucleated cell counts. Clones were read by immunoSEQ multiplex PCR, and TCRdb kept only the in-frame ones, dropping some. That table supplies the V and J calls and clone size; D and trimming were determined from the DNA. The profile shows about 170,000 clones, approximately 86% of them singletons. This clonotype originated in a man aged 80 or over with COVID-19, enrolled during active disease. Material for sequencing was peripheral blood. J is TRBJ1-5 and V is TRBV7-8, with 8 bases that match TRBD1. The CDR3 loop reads CASSLDRGNQPQHF. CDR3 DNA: TGTGCCAGCAGCTTGGACAGGGGCAATCAGCCCCAGCATTTT. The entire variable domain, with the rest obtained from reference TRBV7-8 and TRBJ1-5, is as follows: GAGVSQSPRYKVAKRGQDVALRCDPISGHVSLFWYQQALGQGPEFLTYFQNEAQLDKSGLPSDRFFAERPEGSVSTLKIQRTQQEDSAVYLCASSLDRGNQPQHFGDGTRLSIL.